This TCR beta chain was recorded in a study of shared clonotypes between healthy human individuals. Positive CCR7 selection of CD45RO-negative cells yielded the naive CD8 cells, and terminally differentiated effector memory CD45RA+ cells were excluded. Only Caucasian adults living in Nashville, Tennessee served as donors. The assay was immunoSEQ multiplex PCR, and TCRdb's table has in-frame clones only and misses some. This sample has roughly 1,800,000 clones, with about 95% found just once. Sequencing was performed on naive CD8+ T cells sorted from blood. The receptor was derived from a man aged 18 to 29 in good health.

In nucleotides, the CDR3 is TGTGCCAGCAGATACTTCGGGGCCCACGAGCAGTACTTC. It translates to CASRYFGAHEQYF. The V and J genes are TRBV7-2 and TRBJ2-7; D could derive from TRBD1 or TRBD2 (5 bases each). V was pared by 6 bases and J by 5 bases, with 14 bases between. The CDR3 extends over 13 amino acids. Germline V gene sequence: CDR1 SGHTA, CDR2 FQGNSA.